Below are 13 T cell receptor beta chains sequenced from a single sample in a study of CD8 T cells in Susac syndrome. An input of roughly 0.5 to 1 ug of RNA was subjected to reverse transcription using random hexamers. TCRdb reprocessed the immunoSEQ multiplex PCR reads with MiXCR, giving one entry per CDR3 protein. The sample shows just over 150,000 distinct CDR3 sequences, 85% to 95% of them seen only once. Sequenced sample: CD4+ T cells from PBMCs. These receptors came from a human donor with Susac syndrome.

The chain carries TRBV2 and TRBJ2-1, with D uncertain. The CDR3 sequence is 14 residues long. Germline V gene sequence: CDR1 SNHLY, CDR2 FYNNEI. V was pared by 7 bases and J by 2 bases, with 12 bases between. CDR3 residues: CASKGGGPYNEQFF. The CDR3 region has the DNA TGTGCCAGCAAGGGCGGTGGCCCCTACAATGAGCAGTTCTTC.

The J gene is TRBJ2-1, the V gene TRBV20-1; the D gene is possibly TRBD2 (6 bases). Germline assignment: CDR1 DFQATT and CDR2 SNEGSKA (reference sequence). The ends were cut back, 5 bases at V and 4 bases at J, with 15 bases in the middle. This CDR3 has 14 amino acids. CDR3 amino acids: CSAGSRDFYNEQFF. CDR3 nucleotides: TGCAGTGCTGGATCCCGGGACTTTTACAATGAGCAGTTCTTC.

The rearrangement uses TRBV5-4 and TRBJ2-3, with D perhaps TRBD1 (6 bases). The germline gives CDR1 SGHNT, CDR2 YYREEE (reference sequence). The CDR3 sequence is 16 residues long. The V and J ends lost 0 bases and 0 bases respectively, with 11 bases between them. Here the CDR3 reads CASSLEATGSTDTQYF. CDR3 coding DNA: TGTGCCAGCAGCTTGGAAGCTACAGGGAGCACAGATACGCAGTATTTT.

This clonotype was counted once. V usage is TRBV3-1 and J usage is TRBJ2-3; D is possibly TRBD1 (5 bases). The V end lost 4 bases, the J end lost 6 bases, and 8 bases lay between the germline ends. Germline CDR1 and CDR2: LGHDT and YNNKEL (reference sequence). This CDR3 is built from 12 residues. Written as DNA, the CDR3 is TGTGCCAGCAGCCCCAGGGCGGATACGCAGTATTTT. This encodes CASSPRADTQYF.

This sequence joins TRBV4-1 and TRBJ1-2, with TRBD1 as a possible D gene (5 bases). V dropped 4 bases and J dropped 6 bases, with 15 bases sitting between them. The CDR3 runs to 14 residues. Per the germline V gene, CDR1 is MGHRA and CDR2 is YSYEKL. The CDR3 here is CASSRASGQNGYTF. The CDR3 coding sequence is TGCGCCAGCAGCCGCGCCTCAGGGCAAAATGGCTACACCTTC.

This sequence joins TRBV9 and TRBJ2-7; D is possibly TRBD1 (6 bases). Germline V gives CDR1 SGDLS, CDR2 YYNGEE. The CDR3 sequence is 14 residues long. Trimming left V 0 bases short and J 2 bases short, with 9 bases between. The CDR3 spells CASSVGTAPYEQYF. The CDR3 DNA is TGTGCCAGCAGCGTAGGGACAGCCCCCTACGAGCAGTACTTC. The full variable domain, with the rest looked up from reference TRBV9 and TRBJ2-7, is DSGVTQTPKHLITATGQRVTLRCSPRSGDLSVYWYQQSLDQGLQFLIQYYNGEERAKGNILERFSAQQFPDLHSELNLSSLELGDSALYFCASSVGTAPYEQYFGPGTRLTVT.

The V call is TRBV20-1, the J call TRBJ2-1; D not resolved. V shed 3 bases and J shed 7 bases, with 10 bases lying between them. Germline V gives CDR1 DFQATT, CDR2 SNEGSKA (reference sequence). The CDR3 has 12 residues. The CDR3 is CSASIGSNEQFF. DNA for the CDR3: TGCAGTGCTAGTATCGGGTCGAATGAGCAGTTCTTC.

The chain uses TRBV5-1 and TRBJ1-2; 8 bases fit TRBD1. V trimming: 4 bases; J trimming: 5 bases; junction bases outside the gene matches: 7. The V gene's germline CDR1 is SGHRS and CDR2 YFSETQ. The CDR3 has 14 amino acids. This CDR3 is CASSAAGTGYGYTF. The CDR3 nucleotides read TGCGCCAGCAGCGCCGCCGGGACAGGTTATGGCTACACCTTC.

The rearrangement joins TRBV11-2 to TRBJ2-7; no clear D gene. Germline V gene data show CDR1 as SGHAT and CDR2 as FQNNGV. V was clipped by 3 bases and J by 3 bases, with 9 bases between them. CDR3 length: 13 amino acids. The CDR3 protein is CASSFRTVYEQYF. DNA of the CDR3: TGTGCCAGCAGCTTCAGGACCGTCTACGAGCAGTACTTC.

The chain has TRBV12-5 and TRBJ1-1; D call uncertain. The germline gives CDR1 LGHNT, CDR2 FRNRAP. The ends were cut back, 4 bases at V and 7 bases at J, with 19 bases in the middle. This CDR3 has 15 amino acids. CDR3 DNA: TGTGCTAGTGGTTCCACCCCCCCCGCGAAATTTGAAGCTTTCTTT. It encodes CASGSTPPAKFEAFF.

The rearrangement uses TRBV4-1 and TRBJ2-4; perhaps TRBD2 as D (5 bases). Germline CDR1 is MGHRA and CDR2 is YSYEKL. The germline V and J ends were trimmed by 0 bases and 9 bases, with 15 bases remaining between them. The CDR3 has 15 residues. The CDR3 region is CASSQDFPGERIQYF. In nucleotides, the CDR3 is TGCGCCAGCAGCCAAGATTTCCCTGGGGAGCGCATTCAGTACTTC.

The chain couples TRBV12-3 or TRBV12-4 to TRBJ2-5; D possibly corresponds to TRBD1 (6 bases). CDR3 length: 13 amino acids. V was trimmed by 1 base and J by 6 bases, leaving 9 bases between them. The CDR3 sequence is CASSLVQGKTQYF. DNA for the CDR3: TGTGCCAGCAGTTTAGTCCAGGGGAAGACCCAGTACTTC.

The rearrangement links TRBV15 to TRBJ2-5, with a possible D match to TRBD2 (5 bases). The CDR3 is made up of 12 amino acids. The germline V and J ends were trimmed by 8 bases and 5 bases, with 12 bases remaining between them. Germline CDR1 and CDR2: LNHNV and YYDKDF (reference sequence). The CDR3 DNA follows: TGTGCCACCGGCCTAGCAATGGAGACCCAGTACTTC. This translates into CATGLAMETQYF.